This is a list of T cell receptor beta chains from one sample in a study of blood T cell repertoires in COVID-19. The data were produced by immunoSEQ multiplex PCR, yet TCRdb's version contains in-frame clones alone and is incomplete. The table shows some 140,000 clones, with under 90% occurring only once. The sequencing input was PBMCs or T cells enriched from blood (not recorded which). Receptors were obtained from a middle-aged man with acute COVID-19. Each CDR3 is given without its conserved first and last residue. Each record gives: CDR3 protein, J gene, D gene, V gene. D genes are given only for firm matches.

CDR3 protein: ATSDRTSGPTGELF; J gene: TRBJ2-2; D gene: TRBD2; V gene: TRBV24-1
CDR3 protein: ASSLGLPRDRGYNEQF; J gene: TRBJ2-1; D gene: TRBD1; V gene: TRBV5-4
CDR3 protein: ASGTGIDTEAF; J gene: TRBJ1-1; D gene: TRBD1; V gene: TRBV12-3/TRBV12-4
CDR3 protein: ASSDSGFGGELF; J gene: TRBJ2-2; D gene: .; V gene: TRBV6-1
CDR3 protein: ASSWVTSTGGELF; J gene: TRBJ2-2; D gene: .; V gene: TRBV3-1/TRBV3-2
CDR3 protein: ASSLSKGQTQY; J gene: TRBJ2-5; D gene: .; V gene: TRBV27
CDR3 protein: ASSVAGVGNTGELF; J gene: TRBJ2-2; D gene: TRBD2; V gene: TRBV9
CDR3 protein: ASSHSRYEQY; J gene: TRBJ2-7; D gene: .; V gene: TRBV6-5
CDR3 protein: AISGLYRGRSGANVLT; J gene: TRBJ2-6; D gene: TRBD1; V gene: TRBV10-3
CDR3 protein: ASSIGGSYNEQF; J gene: TRBJ2-1; D gene: .; V gene: TRBV19
CDR3 protein: AIRGQGFSNQPQH; J gene: TRBJ1-5; D gene: TRBD1; V gene: TRBV5-1
CDR3 protein: ASSPNVRVQSTEAF; J gene: TRBJ1-1; D gene: .; V gene: TRBV5-1
CDR3 protein: ASGGQGANYGYT; J gene: TRBJ1-2; D gene: TRBD1; V gene: TRBV5-1
CDR3 protein: ASSSLGGSGYT; J gene: TRBJ1-2; D gene: .; V gene: TRBV5-1
CDR3 protein: ASNIRVAGCPYEQY; J gene: TRBJ2-7; D gene: .; V gene: TRBV21-1
CDR3 protein: ASSGGPLNTGELF; J gene: TRBJ2-2; D gene: .; V gene: TRBV3-1/TRBV3-2
CDR3 protein: ATSRDQNYGYT; J gene: TRBJ1-2; D gene: .; V gene: TRBV15
CDR3 protein: ASRETENYGYT; J gene: TRBJ1-2; D gene: .; V gene: TRBV2
CDR3 protein: ASSQYPFETGGDEQY; J gene: TRBJ2-7; D gene: TRBD1; V gene: TRBV4-1
CDR3 protein: ATSDPGTGGYEQY; J gene: TRBJ2-7; D gene: TRBD1; V gene: TRBV24-1
CDR3 protein: ATSDSLAGGYNEQF; J gene: TRBJ2-1; D gene: TRBD2; V gene: TRBV24-1
CDR3 protein: ASSEGASQPQH; J gene: TRBJ1-5; D gene: TRBD1; V gene: TRBV3-1/TRBV3-2
CDR3 protein: ATTGQSTEAF; J gene: TRBJ1-1; D gene: .; V gene: TRBV6-6
CDR3 protein: ASSRNRDTTYEQY; J gene: TRBJ2-7; D gene: .; V gene: TRBV11-2
CDR3 protein: ASSFLREGGYT; J gene: TRBJ1-2; D gene: .; V gene: TRBV12-3/TRBV12-4
CDR3 protein: SVEAGHEQY; J gene: TRBJ2-7; D gene: .; V gene: TRBV29-1
CDR3 protein: AWSVPFSGANVLT; J gene: TRBJ2-6; D gene: .; V gene: TRBV30
CDR3 protein: ASSAGTASSYEQY; J gene: TRBJ2-7; D gene: .; V gene: TRBV2
CDR3 protein: ASSPRIGGNTGELF; J gene: TRBJ2-2; D gene: .; V gene: TRBV18
CDR3 protein: ASSQGDIDSYEQY; J gene: TRBJ2-7; D gene: .; V gene: TRBV4-2
CDR3 protein: ASRPQSGEYGYT; J gene: TRBJ1-2; D gene: .; V gene: TRBV28
CDR3 protein: AWTDGNNSPLH; J gene: TRBJ1-6; D gene: .; V gene: TRBV30
CDR3 protein: ASSYSVSGGALDRDTQY; J gene: TRBJ2-3; D gene: TRBD2; V gene: TRBV6-7
CDR3 protein: ASSMTTGPDTQY; J gene: TRBJ2-3; D gene: .; V gene: TRBV5-6
CDR3 protein: ASSQGDSEAF; J gene: TRBJ1-1; D gene: TRBD1; V gene: TRBV3-1/TRBV3-2
CDR3 protein: ASSETREMEAF; J gene: TRBJ1-1; D gene: .; V gene: TRBV7-9
CDR3 protein: ASSQTPWRTDTQY; J gene: TRBJ2-3; D gene: .; V gene: TRBV3-1/TRBV3-2
CDR3 protein: ASSLRGYRSPLH; J gene: TRBJ1-6; D gene: .; V gene: TRBV7-9
CDR3 protein: ASSLRLAGGVGELF; J gene: TRBJ2-2; D gene: TRBD2; V gene: TRBV7-7
CDR3 protein: ASIPSGRDTQY; J gene: TRBJ2-3; D gene: .; V gene: TRBV19
CDR3 protein: ASSLAHMNQPQH; J gene: TRBJ1-5; D gene: .; V gene: TRBV7-2
CDR3 protein: ASSWDSNSPLH; J gene: TRBJ1-6; D gene: TRBD1; V gene: TRBV6-2/TRBV6-3
CDR3 protein: ASSLAGSNEKLF; J gene: TRBJ1-4; D gene: .; V gene: TRBV28
CDR3 protein: ASSPGQSQGPPLH; J gene: TRBJ1-6; D gene: .; V gene: TRBV9
CDR3 protein: ASSLDGDSPLH; J gene: TRBJ1-6; D gene: .; V gene: TRBV7-9
CDR3 protein: ASSVGGAVSSGNTIY; J gene: TRBJ1-3; D gene: .; V gene: TRBV9
CDR3 protein: ASGYRDGNQPQH; J gene: TRBJ1-5; D gene: .; V gene: TRBV2
CDR3 protein: ASSTGAYSPLH; J gene: TRBJ1-6; D gene: .; V gene: TRBV19
CDR3 protein: ASRQDRSNSPLH; J gene: TRBJ1-6; D gene: .; V gene: TRBV27